The 10 T cell receptor beta chains below all came from one sample that was sequenced in a study of beta chain features in type 1 diabetes (dated by TCRdb to between 2018 and 2020). Study-level results and caveats: In all four CD4+ subsets, TCRB CDR3 length was moderately but significantly shorter in type 1 diabetes patients.

Library preparation used the immunoSEQ multiplex PCR assay. The entire isolated RNA was reverse transcribed using the High Capacity cDNA Reverse Transcription Kit, and thus expressed TCRB transcripts were sequenced. TCRdb's version of the immuneACCESS table is confined to in-frame rearrangements and falls short of the full clone set. An unresolved V gene accounts for under half of the shortfall where checked; the remainder is of unknown origin. The sample includes under 350,000 clones, with approximately 14% observed a single time. In total, the top ten clones hold 0.015% to 0.02% of the sample. These receptors lack a known antigen. The sequenced sample was naive CD4+ T cells from blood. This specimen's cell subset or site label, per the study, means: true naive CD4+ T cells. Receptors originate from a man aged 30 to 45 with type 1 diabetes.

The rearrangement joins TRBV4-3 to TRBJ2-7, with TRBD2 matching 7 bases. Unmatched junction bases numbered 10, after V lost 8 bases and J lost 0 bases. From germline, CDR1 is LGHNA and CDR2 YSLEER. This CDR3 region has 15 residues. As DNA, the CDR3 is TGCGCCAGCGGGCATGGGGCGGGAGACTCCTACGAGCAGTACTTC. It is translated as CASGHGAGDSYEQYF.

This clone was counted between two and nine times. The rearrangement links TRBV6-5 to TRBJ1-1; D gene uncertain. The CDR3 sequence is 15 residues long. V lost 0 bases to trimming and J lost 0 bases, with 8 bases between them. Germline lookup yields CDR1 MNHEY and CDR2 SVGAGI. CDR3 sequence: CASSYSGLMNTEAFF. CDR3 sequence (DNA): TGTGCCAGCAGTTACTCCGGGTTGATGAACACTGAAGCTTTCTTT.

This clone was counted a few times. The rearrangement links TRBV2 to TRBJ2-5; 10 bases map to TRBD1. This CDR3 has 13 residues. The J segment lost 4 bases and the V segment lost 6 bases, leaving 2 bases of the junction unmatched. Per the germline V gene, CDR1 is SNHLY and CDR2 is FYNNEI. CDR3 nucleotide sequence: TGTGCCAGCAGGAGGGACAGGGGAGAGACCCAGTACTTC. Amino acids: CASRRDRGETQYF.

This clone has more than one count but fewer than ten. The chain recombines TRBV28 with TRBJ2-5; 7 bases agree with TRBD1. V shed 4 bases and J 5 bases; nucleotides not matched to a gene: 16. CDR3 length: 17 amino acids. Germline V gene sequence: CDR1 MDHEN, CDR2 SYDVKM. CDR3 bases: TGTGCCAGCAGTTCCCCTTACCGACAGGGTGATAAGGAGACCCAGTACTTC. This sequence encodes CASSSPYRQGDKETQYF.

This clone has just a few counts. The genes are TRBV28 and TRBJ2-1, with TRBD2 matching over 10 bases. The germline CDR1 and CDR2 sequences are MDHEN and SYDVKM. This CDR3 is built from 17 residues. V lost 10 bases to trimming and J lost 0 bases; unmatched junction nucleotides: 12. The CDR3 region has the DNA TGTGCCACCGGACTAGCGGCTGGAGCAAGCTCCTACAATGAGCAGTTCTTC. Protein sequence: CATGLAAGASSYNEQFF.

The rearrangement links TRBV5-4 to TRBJ2-1; TRBD2 aligns across 11 bases. V lost 1 base, J lost 4 bases, and 1 base stayed unmatched. Germline V CDR1 and CDR2: SGHNT, YYREEE (reference sequence). This CDR3 is 15 amino acids long. The CDR3 region is CASSLTSGGYNEQFF. CDR3 bases: TGTGCCAGCAGCTTGACTAGCGGGGGTTACAATGAGCAGTTCTTC.

This rearrangement joins TRBV7-2 to TRBJ2-1; 9 nucleotides line up with TRBD1. The CDR3 contains 15 residues. CDR1 is SGHTA and CDR2 is FQGNSA in the germline V gene. V gave up 5 bases and J gave up 4 bases; unmatched junction bases: 6. The CDR3 sequence: CASSSTGGAYNEQFF. The DNA of the CDR3 is TGTGCCAGCAGCAGTACAGGGGGCGCTTACAATGAGCAGTTCTTC.

This clone was observed a handful of times. The CDR3 nucleotides are TGTGCCAGCAGTCCTCACCCGGGACAGGGGGGCTACACCTTC. Its translation is CASSPHPGQGGYTF. This sequence joins TRBV7-9 and TRBJ1-2; the match to TRBD1 covers 10 bases. V lost 6 bases to trimming and J lost 8 bases; unmatched junction nucleotides: 9. CDR1 is SEHNR, CDR2 FQNEAQ, per germline (reference sequence). The CDR3 is made up of 14 amino acids.

This clone was recorded a few times. The chain joins TRBV7-9 to TRBJ1-1; weak D call: TRBD1 (5 bases). Per the germline V gene, CDR1 is SEHNR and CDR2 is FQNEAQ (reference sequence). V was clipped by 5 bases and J by 5 bases, with 24 bases between them. The CDR3 is 17 residues long. CDR3 nucleotides: TGTGCCAGCAGCCCGGGGGGACTAACTTTAAGGAGGACTGAAGCTTTCTTT. This sequence encodes CASSPGGLTLRRTEAFF.

The rearrangement uses TRBV5-1 and TRBJ1-3; D perhaps matches TRBD1 (5 bases). The CDR3 runs 13 residues. V was pared by 7 bases and J by 8 bases, with 16 bases between. From germline, CDR1 is SGHRS and CDR2 YFSETQ. CDR3 protein: CASGGTPEDTIYF. The CDR3 bases are TGCGCCAGCGGCGGGACTCCTGAGGACACCATATATTTT. The full variable domain, completed using reference TRBV5-1 and TRBJ1-3, is KAGVTQTPRYLIKTRGQQVTLSCSPISGHRSVSWYQQTPGQGLQFLFEYFSETQRNKGNFPGRFSGRQFSNSRSEMNVSTLELGDSALYLCASGGTPEDTIYFGEGSWLTVV.